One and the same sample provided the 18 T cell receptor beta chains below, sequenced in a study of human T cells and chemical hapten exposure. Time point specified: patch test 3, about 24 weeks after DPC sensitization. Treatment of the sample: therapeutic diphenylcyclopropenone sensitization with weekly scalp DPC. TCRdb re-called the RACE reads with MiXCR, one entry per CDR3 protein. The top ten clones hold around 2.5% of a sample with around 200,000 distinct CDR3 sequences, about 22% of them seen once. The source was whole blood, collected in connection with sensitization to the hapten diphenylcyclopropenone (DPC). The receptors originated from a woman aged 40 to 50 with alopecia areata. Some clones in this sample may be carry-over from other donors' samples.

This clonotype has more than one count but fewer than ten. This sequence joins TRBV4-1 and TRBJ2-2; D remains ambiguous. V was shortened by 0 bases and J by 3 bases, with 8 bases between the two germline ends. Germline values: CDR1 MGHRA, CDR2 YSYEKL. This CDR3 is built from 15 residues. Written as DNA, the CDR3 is TGCGCCAGCAGCCAAGATCGTAGATACACCGGGGAGCTGTTTTTT. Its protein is CASSQDRRYTGELFF.

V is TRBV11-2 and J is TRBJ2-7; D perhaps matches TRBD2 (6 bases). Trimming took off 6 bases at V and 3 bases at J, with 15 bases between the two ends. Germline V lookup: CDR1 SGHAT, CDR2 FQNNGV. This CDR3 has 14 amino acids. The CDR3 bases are TGTGCCAGCAGGCGCACCGGGACTGGCTACGAGCAGTACTTC. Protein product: CASRRTGTGYEQYF.

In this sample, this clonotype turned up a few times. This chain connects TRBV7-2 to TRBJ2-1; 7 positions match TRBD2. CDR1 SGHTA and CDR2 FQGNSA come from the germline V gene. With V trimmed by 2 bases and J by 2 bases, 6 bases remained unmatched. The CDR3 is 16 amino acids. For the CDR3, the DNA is TGTGCCAGCAGCTTATCTGCGGGAGTTACCTACAATGAGCAGTTCTTC. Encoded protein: CASSLSAGVTYNEQFF.

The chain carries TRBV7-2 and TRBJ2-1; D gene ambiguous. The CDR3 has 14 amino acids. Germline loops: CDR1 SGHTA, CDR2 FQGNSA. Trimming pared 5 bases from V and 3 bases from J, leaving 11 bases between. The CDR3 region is CASSLGVDYNEQFF. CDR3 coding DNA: TGTGCCAGCAGCCTTGGGGTCGACTACAATGAGCAGTTCTTC.

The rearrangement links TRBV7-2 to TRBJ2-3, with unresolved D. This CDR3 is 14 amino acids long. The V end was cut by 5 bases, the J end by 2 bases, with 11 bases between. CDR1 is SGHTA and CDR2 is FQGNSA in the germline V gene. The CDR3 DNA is TGTGCCAGCAGCCTTAGGACCATCACAGATACGCAGTATTTT. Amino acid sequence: CASSLRTITDTQYF.

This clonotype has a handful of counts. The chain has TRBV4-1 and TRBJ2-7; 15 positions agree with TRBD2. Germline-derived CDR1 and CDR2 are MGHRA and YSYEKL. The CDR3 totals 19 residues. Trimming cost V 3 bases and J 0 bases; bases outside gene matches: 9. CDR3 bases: TGCGCCAGCAGCCACCCCGGACTAGCGGGAGGGCCAGCCTCCTACGAGCAGTACTTC. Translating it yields CASSHPGLAGGPASYEQYF.

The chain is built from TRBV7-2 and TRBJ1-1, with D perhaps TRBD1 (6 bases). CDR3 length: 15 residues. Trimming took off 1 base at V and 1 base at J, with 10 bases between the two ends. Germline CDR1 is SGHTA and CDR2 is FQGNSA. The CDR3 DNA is TGTGCCAGCAGCTTAGTTGGGGGCGCGAACACTGAAGCTTTCTTT. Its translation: CASSLVGGANTEAFF. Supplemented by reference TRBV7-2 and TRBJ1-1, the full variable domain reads GAGVSQSPSNKVTEKGKDVELRCDPISGHTALYWYRQSLGQGLEFLIYFQGNSAPDKSGLPSDRFSAERTGGSVSTLTIQRTQQEDSAVYLCASSLVGGANTEAFFGQGTRLTVV.

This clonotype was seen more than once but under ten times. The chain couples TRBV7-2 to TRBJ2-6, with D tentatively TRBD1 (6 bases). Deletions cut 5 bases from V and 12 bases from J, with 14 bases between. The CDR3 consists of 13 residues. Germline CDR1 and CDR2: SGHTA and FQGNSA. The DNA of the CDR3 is TGTGCCAGCAGCGGGCAGGGGATTGGCGTCCTGACTTTC. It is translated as CASSGQGIGVLTF.

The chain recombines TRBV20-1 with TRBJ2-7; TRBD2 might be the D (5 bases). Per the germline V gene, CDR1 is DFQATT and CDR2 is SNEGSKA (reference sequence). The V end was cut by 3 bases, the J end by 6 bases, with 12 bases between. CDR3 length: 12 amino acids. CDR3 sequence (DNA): TGCAGTGCTAGTCCGGGATTGGCCGAGCAGTACTTC. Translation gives CSASPGLAEQYF.

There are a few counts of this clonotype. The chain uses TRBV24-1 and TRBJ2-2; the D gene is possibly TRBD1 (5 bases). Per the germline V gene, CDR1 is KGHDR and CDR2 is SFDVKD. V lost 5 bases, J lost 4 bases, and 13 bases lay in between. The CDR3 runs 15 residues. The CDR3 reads CATSALQGGTGELFF. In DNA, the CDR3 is TGTGCCACCAGTGCGCTGCAGGGTGGCACCGGGGAGCTGTTTTTT.

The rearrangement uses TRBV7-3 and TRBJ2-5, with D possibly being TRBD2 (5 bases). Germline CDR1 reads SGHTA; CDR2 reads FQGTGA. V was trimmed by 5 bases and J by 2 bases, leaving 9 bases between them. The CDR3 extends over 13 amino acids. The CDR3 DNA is TGTGCCAGCAGCGTAGACTATCAAGAGACCCAGTACTTC. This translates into CASSVDYQETQYF.

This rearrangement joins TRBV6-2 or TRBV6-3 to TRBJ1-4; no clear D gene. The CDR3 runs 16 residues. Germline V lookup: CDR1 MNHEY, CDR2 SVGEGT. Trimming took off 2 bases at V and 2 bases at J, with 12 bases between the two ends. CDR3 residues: CASSYPPGRTNEKLFF. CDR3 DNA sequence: TGTGCCAGCAGTTACCCGCCAGGAAGGACTAATGAAAAACTGTTTTTT.

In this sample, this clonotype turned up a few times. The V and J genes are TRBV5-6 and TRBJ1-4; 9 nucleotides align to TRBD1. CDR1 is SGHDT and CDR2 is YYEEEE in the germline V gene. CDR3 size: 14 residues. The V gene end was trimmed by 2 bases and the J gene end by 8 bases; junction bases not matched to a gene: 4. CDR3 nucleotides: TGTGCCAGCAGCTTCGGGACAGGGAACGAAAAACTGTTTTTT. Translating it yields CASSFGTGNEKLFF. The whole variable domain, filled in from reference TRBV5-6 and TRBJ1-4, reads DAGVTQSPTHLIKTRGQQVTLRCSPKSGHDTVSWYQQALGQGPQFIFQYYEEEERQRGNFPDRFSGHQFPNYSSELNVNALLLGDSALYLCASSFGTGNEKLFFGSGTQLSVL.

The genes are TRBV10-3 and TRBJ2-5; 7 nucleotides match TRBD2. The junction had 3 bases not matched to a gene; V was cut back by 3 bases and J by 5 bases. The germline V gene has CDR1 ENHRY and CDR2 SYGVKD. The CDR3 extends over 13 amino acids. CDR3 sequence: CAISEAGRETQYF. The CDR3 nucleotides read TGTGCCATCAGTGAAGCGGGGCGGGAGACCCAGTACTTC.

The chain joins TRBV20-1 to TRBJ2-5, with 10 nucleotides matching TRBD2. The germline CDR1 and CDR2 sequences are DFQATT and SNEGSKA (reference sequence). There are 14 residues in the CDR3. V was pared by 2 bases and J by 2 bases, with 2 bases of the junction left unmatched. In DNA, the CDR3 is TGCAGTGCTAGATGGACTAGCGGACAAGAGACCCAGTACTTC. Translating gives CSARWTSGQETQYF.

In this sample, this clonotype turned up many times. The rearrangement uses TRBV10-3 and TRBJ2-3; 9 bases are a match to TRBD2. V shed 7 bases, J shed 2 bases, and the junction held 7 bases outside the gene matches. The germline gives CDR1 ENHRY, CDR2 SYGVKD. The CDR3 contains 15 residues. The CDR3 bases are TGTGCCATCATGCGGGGGGGTAGTCTCACAGATACGCAGTATTTT. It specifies CAIMRGGSLTDTQYF.

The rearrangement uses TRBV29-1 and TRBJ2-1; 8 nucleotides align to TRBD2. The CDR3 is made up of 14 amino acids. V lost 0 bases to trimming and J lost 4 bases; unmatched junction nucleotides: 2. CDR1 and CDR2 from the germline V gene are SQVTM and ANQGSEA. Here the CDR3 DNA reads TGCAGCGTTGAAGACCTAGCGGGTTACAATGAGCAGTTCTTC. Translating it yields CSVEDLAGYNEQFF.

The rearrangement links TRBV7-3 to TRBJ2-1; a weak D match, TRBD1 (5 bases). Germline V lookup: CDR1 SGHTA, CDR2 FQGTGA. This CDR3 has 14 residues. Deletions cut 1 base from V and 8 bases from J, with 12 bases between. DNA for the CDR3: TGTGCCAGCAGCTTAAACCACTGGGGCGATGAGCAGTTCTTC. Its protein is CASSLNHWGDEQFF.